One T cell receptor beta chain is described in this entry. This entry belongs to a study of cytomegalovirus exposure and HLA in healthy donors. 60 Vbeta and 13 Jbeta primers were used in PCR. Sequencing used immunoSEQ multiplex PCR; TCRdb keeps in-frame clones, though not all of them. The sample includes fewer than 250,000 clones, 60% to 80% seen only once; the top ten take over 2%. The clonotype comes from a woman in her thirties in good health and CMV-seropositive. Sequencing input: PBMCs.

The CDR3 DNA follows: TGTGCCCGCACTCGGGAGAACACCGGGGAGCTGTTTTTT. It encodes CARTRENTGELFF. The V call is TRBV30, the J call TRBJ2-2, with D tentatively TRBD2 (5 bases). Germline loops: CDR1 GTSNPN, CDR2 SVGIG (reference sequence). Trimming pared 8 bases from V and 1 base from J, leaving 11 bases between. CDR3 length: 13 residues.